This passage covers 23 T cell receptor beta chains from one sample sequenced in a study of OX40 agonist ivuxolimab in advanced cancers. TCRdb's copy holds only in-frame clones and misses some; the assay was immunoSEQ multiplex PCR. The data show around 120,000 clones, over 75% seen once. Sequences were derived from CD4+ or CD8+ T cells sorted from blood, sampled in a trial of the OX40 agonist ivuxolimab. The receptors originated from an adult with an advanced solid tumor such as melanoma, head and neck, liver or kidney cancer.

The chain combines TRBV5-1 with TRBJ2-5, with 8 bases aligning to TRBD2. This CDR3 region has 14 residues. Germline loops: CDR1 SGHRS, CDR2 YFSETQ. V gave up 2 bases and J gave up 3 bases; unmatched junction bases: 3. The CDR3 nucleotides are TGCGCCAGCAGCTTAGGGACTAGTAAAGAGACCCAGTACTTC. Its translation: CASSLGTSKETQYF.

This chain joins TRBV10-3 and TRBJ2-7; D might be TRBD1 or TRBD2, each matching 5 bases. Deletions cut 6 bases from V and 7 bases from J, with 19 bases between. The CDR3 extends over 14 amino acids. CDR1 is ENHRY and CDR2 is SYGVKD in the germline V gene. The CDR3 DNA is TGTGCCATCAGGCCGGGGACCAATTCTAAGGAGCAGTACTTC. Translation: CAIRPGTNSKEQYF.

This chain connects TRBV7-2 to TRBJ2-1; D is perhaps TRBD1 (6 bases). Per the germline V gene, CDR1 is SGHTA and CDR2 is FQGNSA. The CDR3 is 16 residues long. The V and J ends lost 5 bases and 4 bases respectively, with 18 bases between them. CDR3 sequence (DNA): TGTGCCAGCAGCCAGGGGTGGGGGCCGCCTTACAATGAGCAGTTCTTC. It encodes CASSQGWGPPYNEQFF.

The V call is TRBV27, the J call TRBJ1-6; unclear D gene. Germline V gene sequence: CDR1 MNHEY, CDR2 SMNVEV (reference sequence). The V and J ends lost 5 bases and 0 bases respectively, with 11 bases between them. The CDR3 is 16 residues long. CDR3 sequence reads: CASSPDGSSYNSPLHF. For the CDR3, the DNA is TGTGCCAGCAGTCCAGACGGGAGCTCCTATAATTCACCCCTCCACTTT.

This clone was detected once. This chain links TRBV9 with TRBJ1-6; 9 bases fit TRBD1. The V gene end was trimmed by 0 bases and the J gene end by 6 bases; junction bases not matched to a gene: 4. This CDR3 region has 16 residues. The germline CDR1 and CDR2 sequences are SGDLS and YYNGEE. CDR3 residues: CASSVAWDRVNSPLHF. The CDR3 DNA reads as TGTGCCAGCAGCGTAGCATGGGACAGGGTTAATTCACCCCTCCACTTT.

This clone was seen a single time. The chain joins TRBV5-1 to TRBJ2-1; 11 bases are a match to TRBD2. Trimming removed 2 bases from V and 3 bases from J; junction bases left unmatched: 1. The CDR3 is 15 residues long. Germline lookup yields CDR1 SGHRS and CDR2 YFSETQ. This CDR3 is CASSFTSGGYNEQFF. The CDR3 region has the DNA TGCGCCAGCAGCTTTACTAGCGGGGGCTACAATGAGCAGTTCTTC.

The chain combines TRBV28 with TRBJ2-7; D is unclear. Germline CDR1 reads MDHEN; CDR2 reads SYDVKM. The CDR3 is 12 residues long. V gave up 4 bases and J gave up 1 base, with 5 bases separating them. CDR3 nucleotides: TGTGCCAGCAGTTGGGGATCCTACGAGCAGTACTTC. Translated, it gives CASSWGSYEQYF.

In its sample, this clone was seen once. The chain is built from TRBV6-1 and TRBJ2-1, with 7 bases fitting TRBD1. CDR1 is MNHNS, CDR2 SASEGT, per germline. V shed 8 bases and J 3 bases; nucleotides not matched to a gene: 7. The CDR3 covers 14 residues. CDR3 nucleotide sequence: TGTGCCAGCCTGTACGGGACAGTCTACAATGAGCAGTTCTTC. Protein: CASLYGTVYNEQFF.

V gene TRBV28 combines with J gene TRBJ1-5; tentative D call: TRBD1 (6 bases). The V end was cut by 4 bases, the J end by 0 bases, with 13 bases between. The CDR3 has 16 amino acids. From germline, CDR1 is MDHEN and CDR2 SYDVKM. The CDR3 DNA reads TGTGCCAGCAGTTCCCCGGCAGGGGCTAGCAATCAGCCCCAGCATTTT. Its translation: CASSSPAGASNQPQHF.

The chain has TRBV4-1 and TRBJ1-2; weak D call: TRBD1 (6 bases). This CDR3 has 20 amino acids. The germline gives CDR1 MGHRA, CDR2 YSYEKL. The ends were cut back, 0 bases at V and 1 base at J, with 24 bases in the middle. CDR3 residues: CASSQDVFKSRKGDNYGYTF. The CDR3 region has the DNA TGCGCCAGCAGCCAAGATGTATTTAAATCAAGGAAGGGGGATAACTATGGCTACACCTTC.

V gene TRBV19 combines with J gene TRBJ2-5, with D unclear. The CDR3 length is 13 residues. The V end lost 0 bases, the J end lost 5 bases, and 7 bases lay between the germline ends. The V gene's germline CDR1 is LNHDA and CDR2 SQIVND (reference sequence). The DNA for the CDR3 is TGTGCCAGTAGTATAGACGGTCTGGAGACCCAGTACTTC. Protein sequence: CASSIDGLETQYF. Drawing the rest from reference TRBV19 and TRBJ2-5, the complete variable domain is DGGITQSPKYLFRKEGQNVTLSCEQNLNHDAMYWYRQDPGQGLRLIYYSQIVNDFQKGDIAEGYSVSREKKESFPLTVTSAQKNPTAFYLCASSIDGLETQYFGPGTRLLVL.

This chain joins TRBV5-4 and TRBJ2-6; D remains unclear. V was clipped by 0 bases and J by 0 bases, with 7 bases between them. The CDR3 consists of 16 residues. In germline, CDR1 is SGHNT, CDR2 YYREEE (reference sequence). In DNA, the CDR3 is TGTGCCAGCAGCTTGGCCCCCAGCTCTGGGGCCAACGTCCTGACTTTC. It is translated as CASSLAPSSGANVLTF.

The chain uses TRBV5-1 and TRBJ1-1; D is undetermined. Trimming stripped 0 bases from V and 11 bases from J, with 14 bases between. Looked up from germline, CDR1 is SGHRS and CDR2 is YFSETQ. The CDR3 spans 13 residues. CDR3: CASSLELFDGAFF. CDR3 coding DNA: TGCGCCAGCAGCTTGGAACTTTTCGATGGGGCTTTCTTT.

This chain uses TRBV25-1 with TRBJ2-7; 12 nucleotides match TRBD1. Germline trimming cut 3 bases from V and 4 bases from J; bases unmatched to any gene: 1. CDR1 is MGHDK, CDR2 SYGVNS, per germline. The CDR3 has 14 amino acids. The CDR3 nucleotides read TGTGCCAGCAGTGAGGGACAGGGGGCTTACGAGCAGTACTTC. Amino acids: CASSEGQGAYEQYF.

The genes are TRBV5-1 and TRBJ1-3; D gene ambiguous. The CDR3 runs to 12 residues. Germline V lookup: CDR1 SGHRS, CDR2 YFSETQ. V was trimmed by 5 bases and J by 2 bases, leaving 5 bases between them. CDR3 in DNA: TGCGCCAGCAGGGGAGCTGGAAACACCATATATTTT. Encoded protein: CASRGAGNTIYF.

The chain's CDR3 is CASRVTSGGSGETQYF. CDR3 nucleotides: TGTGCCAGCAGGGTGACTAGCGGGGGGTCGGGGGAGACCCAGTACTTC. This chain connects TRBV2 to TRBJ2-5; 13 bases map to TRBD2. Per germline, CDR1 SNHLY and CDR2 FYNNEI. This CDR3 is built from 16 residues. Losses at the gene ends were 6 bases for V and 5 bases for J; bases not matched to a gene: 9.

The CDR3 sequence: CASSAHSGKYRDIQYF. In nucleotides, the CDR3 is TGTGCCAGTAGCGCACATTCCGGGAAATATAGGGACATTCAGTACTTC. This sequence joins TRBV19 and TRBJ2-4, with D possibly being TRBD2 (5 bases). Germline V lookup: CDR1 LNHDA, CDR2 SQIVND (reference sequence). The ends were cut back, 6 bases at V and 8 bases at J, with 23 bases in the middle. CDR3 size: 16 residues.

This chain connects TRBV27 to TRBJ2-1; perhaps D is TRBD1 or TRBD2 (5 bases each). Trimming removed 6 bases from V and 9 bases from J, with 18 bases in between. The CDR3 covers 14 residues. Germline loops: CDR1 MNHEY, CDR2 SMNVEV (reference sequence). The CDR3 loop is CASSPPGRASEQFF. CDR3 DNA sequence: TGTGCCAGCAGCCCACCGGGACGGGCAAGTGAGCAGTTCTTC.

This chain links TRBV4-2 with TRBJ2-7, with D hard to call. Trimming removed 4 bases from V and 5 bases from J, with 6 bases in between. CDR3 size: 11 residues. Germline V gene lookup returns CDR1 LGHNA and CDR2 YNFKEQ. CDR3 DNA sequence: TGTGCCAGCAGCCTAAAGGACGAGCAGTACTTC. Its translation is CASSLKDEQYF.

This clone has just one count. This chain connects TRBV18 to TRBJ1-2; 10 bases fit TRBD1. The junction had 7 bases not matched to a gene; V was cut back by 3 bases and J by 6 bases. CDR3 length equals 15 residues. Germline V gene sequence: CDR1 KGHSH, CDR2 LQKENI. CDR3 in amino acids: CASSPPGQGFHGYTF. The CDR3 DNA reads TGTGCCAGCTCACCCCCGGGACAGGGGTTTCATGGCTACACCTTC.

The chain uses TRBV6-5 and TRBJ1-2; no definite D call. Germline assignment: CDR1 MNHEY and CDR2 SVGAGI. The V end was cut by 8 bases, the J end by 5 bases, with 6 bases between. This CDR3 comprises 10 residues. This CDR3 is CASGLYGYTF. In nucleotides, the CDR3 is TGTGCCAGCGGCTTATATGGCTACACCTTC.

This clone was seen once. The V gene is TRBV16, the J gene TRBJ1-5; no definite D call. The CDR3 is made up of 13 amino acids. Trimming took off 8 bases at V and 4 bases at J, with 12 bases between the two ends. The germline V gene encodes CDR1 KGHSY and CDR2 FQNENV. The CDR3 here is CASRATGNQPQHF. The CDR3 DNA reads TGTGCCAGCCGAGCCACGGGGAATCAGCCCCAGCATTTT.

The chain uses TRBV7-2 and TRBJ1-1, with D possibly matching TRBD1 (5 bases). CDR1 and CDR2 (germline): SGHTA, FQGNSA. The CDR3 loop spans 13 amino acids. V dropped 3 bases and J dropped 4 bases, with 9 bases sitting between them. The chain's CDR3 is CASSFREGTEAFF. CDR3 bases: TGTGCCAGCAGCTTCAGGGAGGGCACTGAAGCTTTCTTT.